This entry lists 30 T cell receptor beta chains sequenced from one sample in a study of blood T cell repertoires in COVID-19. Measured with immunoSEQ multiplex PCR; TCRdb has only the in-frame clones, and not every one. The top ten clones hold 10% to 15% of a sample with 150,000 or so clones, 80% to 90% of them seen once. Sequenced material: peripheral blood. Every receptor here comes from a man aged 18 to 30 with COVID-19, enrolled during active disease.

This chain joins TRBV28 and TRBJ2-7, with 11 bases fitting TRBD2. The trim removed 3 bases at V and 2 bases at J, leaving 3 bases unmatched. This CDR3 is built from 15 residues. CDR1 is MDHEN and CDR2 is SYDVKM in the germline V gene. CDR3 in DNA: TGTGCCAGCAGTTTCCCGACTAGCGGGACCTACGAGCAGTACTTC. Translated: CASSFPTSGTYEQYF. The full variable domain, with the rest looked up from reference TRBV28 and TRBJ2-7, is DVKVTQSSRYLVKRTGEKVFLECVQDMDHENMFWYRQDPGLGLRLIYFSYDVKMKEKGDIPEGYSVSREKKERFSLILESASTNQTSMYLCASSFPTSGTYEQYFGPGTRLTVT.

CDR3 coding DNA: TGTGCCAGCAGTTACGGGTTCGGGAACGAGCAGTACTTC. It encodes CASSYGFGNEQYF. The chain couples TRBV6-2 or TRBV6-3 to TRBJ2-7, with a weak D call TRBD2 (5 bases). Trimming pared 2 bases from V and 5 bases from J, leaving 10 bases between. The germline V gene encodes CDR1 MNHEY and CDR2 SVGEGT. This CDR3 is built from 13 residues.

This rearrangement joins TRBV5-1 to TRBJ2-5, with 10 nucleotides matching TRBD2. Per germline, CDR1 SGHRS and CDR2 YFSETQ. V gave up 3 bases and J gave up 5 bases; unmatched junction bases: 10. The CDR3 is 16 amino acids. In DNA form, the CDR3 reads TGCGCCAGCAGCTCCATGACTAGCGGGCCTCGGGAGACCCAGTACTTC. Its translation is CASSSMTSGPRETQYF.

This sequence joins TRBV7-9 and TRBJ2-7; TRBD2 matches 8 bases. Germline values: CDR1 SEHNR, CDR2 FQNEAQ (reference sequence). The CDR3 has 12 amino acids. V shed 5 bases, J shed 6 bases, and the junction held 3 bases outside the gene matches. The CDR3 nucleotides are TGTGCCAGCAGCGCCGGGACTAGCGAGCAGTACTTC. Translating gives CASSAGTSEQYF.

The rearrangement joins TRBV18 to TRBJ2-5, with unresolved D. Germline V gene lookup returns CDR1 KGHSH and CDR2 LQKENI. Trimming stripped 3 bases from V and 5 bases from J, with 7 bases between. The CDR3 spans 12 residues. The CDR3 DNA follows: TGTGCCAGCTCACCGGGCTCCGAGACCCAGTACTTC. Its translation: CASSPGSETQYF.

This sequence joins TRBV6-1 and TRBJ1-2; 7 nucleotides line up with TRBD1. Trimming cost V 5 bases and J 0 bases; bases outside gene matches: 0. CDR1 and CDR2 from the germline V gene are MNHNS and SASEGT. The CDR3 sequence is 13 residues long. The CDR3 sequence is CASSTGANYGYTF. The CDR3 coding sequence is TGTGCCAGCAGTACAGGGGCTAACTATGGCTACACCTTC.

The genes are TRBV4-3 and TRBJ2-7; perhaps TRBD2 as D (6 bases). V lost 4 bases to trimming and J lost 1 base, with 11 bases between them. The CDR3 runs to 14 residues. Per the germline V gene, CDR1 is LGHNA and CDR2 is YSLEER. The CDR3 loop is CASSRLATSYEQYF. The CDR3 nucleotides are TGCGCCAGCAGCCGTCTAGCGACATCCTACGAGCAGTACTTC.

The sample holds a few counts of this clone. The CDR3 DNA reads TGTGCCAGCAGCTTAACGGCACTAGCGGGAGGAGAGCAGTTCTTC. As protein: CASSLTALAGGEQFF. The J gene is TRBJ2-1, the V gene TRBV7-3; TRBD2 matches 12 bases. CDR3 length: 15 residues. In germline, CDR1 is SGHTA, CDR2 FQGTGA. Trimming cost V 0 bases and J 10 bases; bases outside gene matches: 4.

The CDR3 loop is CASSSSGRGQETQYF. The CDR3 bases are TGTGCCAGCAGCTCATCGGGTAGGGGCCAAGAGACCCAGTACTTC. The rearrangement links TRBV7-8 to TRBJ2-5; a possible D gene is TRBD1 (5 bases). The CDR3 covers 15 residues. The germline CDR1 and CDR2 sequences are SGHVS and FQNEAQ. V was clipped by 4 bases and J by 1 base, with 13 bases between them.

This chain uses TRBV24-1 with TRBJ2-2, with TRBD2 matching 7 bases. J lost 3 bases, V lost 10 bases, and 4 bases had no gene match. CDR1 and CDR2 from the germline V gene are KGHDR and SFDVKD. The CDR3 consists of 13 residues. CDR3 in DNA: TGTGCCACTTGCCGGGAGGACACCGGGGAGCTGTTTTTT. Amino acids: CATCREDTGELFF.

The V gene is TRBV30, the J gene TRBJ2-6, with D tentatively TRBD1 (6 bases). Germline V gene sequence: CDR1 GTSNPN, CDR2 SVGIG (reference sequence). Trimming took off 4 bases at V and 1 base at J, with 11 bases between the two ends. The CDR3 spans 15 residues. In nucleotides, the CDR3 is TGTGCCTGGACCCCCGGGACATCTGGGGCCAACGTCCTGACTTTC. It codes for CAWTPGTSGANVLTF.

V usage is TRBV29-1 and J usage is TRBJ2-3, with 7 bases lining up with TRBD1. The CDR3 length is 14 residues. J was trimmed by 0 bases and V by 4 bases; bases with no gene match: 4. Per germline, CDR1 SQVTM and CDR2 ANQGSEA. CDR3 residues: CSVVDRTSTDTQYF. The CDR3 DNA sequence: TGCAGCGTTGTGGACAGGACTAGCACAGATACGCAGTATTTT.

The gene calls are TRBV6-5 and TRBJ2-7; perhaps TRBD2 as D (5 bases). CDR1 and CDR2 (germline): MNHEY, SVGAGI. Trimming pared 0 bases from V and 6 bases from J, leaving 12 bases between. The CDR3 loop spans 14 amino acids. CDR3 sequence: CASSYSRGRGEQYF. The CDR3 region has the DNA TGTGCCAGCAGTTACTCCCGGGGAAGAGGCGAGCAGTACTTC.

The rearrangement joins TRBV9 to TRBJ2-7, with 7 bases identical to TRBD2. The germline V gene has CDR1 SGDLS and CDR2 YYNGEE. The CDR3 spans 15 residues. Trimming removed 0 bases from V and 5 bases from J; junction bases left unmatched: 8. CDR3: CASSVGSAGRDEQYF. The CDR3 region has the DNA TGTGCCAGCAGCGTAGGCAGTGCGGGGAGGGACGAGCAGTACTTC. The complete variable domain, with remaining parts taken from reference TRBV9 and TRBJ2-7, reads DSGVTQTPKHLITATGQRVTLRCSPRSGDLSVYWYQQSLDQGLQFLIQYYNGEERAKGNILERFSAQQFPDLHSELNLSSLELGDSALYFCASSVGSAGRDEQYFGPGTRLTVT.

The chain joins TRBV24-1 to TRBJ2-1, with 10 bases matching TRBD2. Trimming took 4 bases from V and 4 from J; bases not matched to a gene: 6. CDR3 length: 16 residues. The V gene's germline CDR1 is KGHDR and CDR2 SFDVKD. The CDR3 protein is CATSDQREGPYNEQFF. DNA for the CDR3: TGTGCCACCAGTGACCAGCGGGAGGGGCCGTACAATGAGCAGTTCTTC.

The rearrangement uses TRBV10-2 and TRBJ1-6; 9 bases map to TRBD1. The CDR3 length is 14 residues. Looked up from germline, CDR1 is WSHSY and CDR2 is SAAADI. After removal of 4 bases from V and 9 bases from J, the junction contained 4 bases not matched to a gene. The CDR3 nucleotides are TGCGCCAGCAGTGTAGGGACAGGGCGTTCACCCCTCCACTTT. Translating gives CASSVGTGRSPLHF.

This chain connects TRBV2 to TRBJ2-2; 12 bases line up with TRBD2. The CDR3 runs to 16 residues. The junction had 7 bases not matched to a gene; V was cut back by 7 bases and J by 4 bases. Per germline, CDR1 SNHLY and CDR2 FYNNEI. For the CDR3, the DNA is TGTGCCAGCATCAAACTAGCGGGAGGTGTCACCGGGGAGCTGTTTTTT. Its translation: CASIKLAGGVTGELFF.

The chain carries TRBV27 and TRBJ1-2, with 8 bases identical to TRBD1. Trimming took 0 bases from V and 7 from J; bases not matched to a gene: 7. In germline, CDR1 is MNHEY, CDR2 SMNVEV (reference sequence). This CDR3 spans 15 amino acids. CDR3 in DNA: TGTGCCAGCAGTTTATCAGACAGGGACAGGTCTGGCTACACCTTC. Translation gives CASSLSDRDRSGYTF.

CDR3 loop: CASSPGRNGVNTGELFF. The CDR3 coding sequence is TGTGCCAGCAGCCCGGGTCGAAACGGGGTTAACACCGGGGAGCTGTTTTTT. J is TRBJ2-2 and V is TRBV5-4; possible D gene TRBD2, 5 bases. Trimming removed 4 bases from V and 2 bases from J, with 18 bases in between. The CDR3 is 17 amino acids. The germline V gene encodes CDR1 SGHNT and CDR2 YYREEE (reference sequence). Filled out from reference TRBV5-4 and TRBJ2-2, the complete variable domain reads ETGVTQSPTHLIKTRGQQVTLRCSSQSGHNTVSWYQQALGQGPQFIFQYYREEENGRGNFPPRFSGLQFPNYSSELNVNALELDDSALYLCASSPGRNGVNTGELFFGEGSRLTVL.

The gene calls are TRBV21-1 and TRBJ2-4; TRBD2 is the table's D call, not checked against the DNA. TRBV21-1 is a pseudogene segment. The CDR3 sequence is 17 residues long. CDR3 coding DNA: TGTGCCAGCAGCAAGAAATGGGGGGGTGAAGCCAAAAACATTCAGTACTTC. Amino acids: CASSKKWGGEAKNIQYF.

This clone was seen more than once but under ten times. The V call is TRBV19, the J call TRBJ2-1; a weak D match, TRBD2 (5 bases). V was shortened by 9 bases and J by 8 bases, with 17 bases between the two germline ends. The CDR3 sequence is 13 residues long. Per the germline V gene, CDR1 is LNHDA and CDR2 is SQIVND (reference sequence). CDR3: CASRLREWDEQFF. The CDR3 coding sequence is TGTGCCAGCCGGTTGAGGGAGTGGGATGAGCAGTTCTTC. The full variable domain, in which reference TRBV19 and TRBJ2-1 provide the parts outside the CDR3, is DGGITQSPKYLFRKEGQNVTLSCEQNLNHDAMYWYRQDPGQGLRLIYYSQIVNDFQKGDIAEGYSVSREKKESFPLTVTSAQKNPTAFYLCASRLREWDEQFFGPGTRLTVL.

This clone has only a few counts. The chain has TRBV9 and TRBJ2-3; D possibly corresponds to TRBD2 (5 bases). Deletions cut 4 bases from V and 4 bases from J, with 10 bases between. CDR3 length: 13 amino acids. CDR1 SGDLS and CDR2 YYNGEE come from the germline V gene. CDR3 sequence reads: CASSPRTSDTQYF. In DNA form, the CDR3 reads TGTGCCAGCAGCCCCCGGACTTCAGATACGCAGTATTTT. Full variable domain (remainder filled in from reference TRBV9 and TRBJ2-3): DSGVTQTPKHLITATGQRVTLRCSPRSGDLSVYWYQQSLDQGLQFLIQYYNGEERAKGNILERFSAQQFPDLHSELNLSSLELGDSALYFCASSPRTSDTQYFGPGTRLTVL.

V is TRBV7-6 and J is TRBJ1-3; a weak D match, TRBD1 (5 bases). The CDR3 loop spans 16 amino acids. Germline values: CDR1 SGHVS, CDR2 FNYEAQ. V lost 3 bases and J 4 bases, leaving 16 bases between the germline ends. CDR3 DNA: TGTGCCAGCAGCTTCGCGACAGATGGGGCGGGAAACACCATATATTTT. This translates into CASSFATDGAGNTIYF.

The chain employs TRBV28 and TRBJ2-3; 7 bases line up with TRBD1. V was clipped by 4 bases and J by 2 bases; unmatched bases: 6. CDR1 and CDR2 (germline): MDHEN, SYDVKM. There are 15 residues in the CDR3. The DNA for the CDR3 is TGTGCCAGCAGTTCCCCGGGACAGCCCACAGATACGCAGTATTTT. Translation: CASSSPGQPTDTQYF.

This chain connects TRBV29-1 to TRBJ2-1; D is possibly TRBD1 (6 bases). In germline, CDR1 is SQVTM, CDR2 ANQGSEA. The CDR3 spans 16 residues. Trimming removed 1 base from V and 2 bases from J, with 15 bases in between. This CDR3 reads CSVEGYRQATYNEQFF. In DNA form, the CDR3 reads TGCAGCGTTGAAGGGTACCGACAGGCGACCTACAATGAGCAGTTCTTC.

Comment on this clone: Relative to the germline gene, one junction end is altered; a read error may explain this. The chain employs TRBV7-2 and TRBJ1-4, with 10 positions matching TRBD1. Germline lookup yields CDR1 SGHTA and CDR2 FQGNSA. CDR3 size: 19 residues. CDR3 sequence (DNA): TGTGCCAGCAGCTTAGCACCGGTTGACAGGGGGCTTACTAATGAAAAACTGCTTTTT. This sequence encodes CASSLAPVDRGLTNEKLLF. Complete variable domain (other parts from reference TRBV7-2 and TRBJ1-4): GAGVSQSPSNKVTEKGKDVELRCDPISGHTALYWYRQSLGQGLEFLIYFQGNSAPDKSGLPSDRFSAERTGGSVSTLTIQRTQQEDSAVYLCASSLAPVDRGLTNEKLLFGSGTQLSVL.

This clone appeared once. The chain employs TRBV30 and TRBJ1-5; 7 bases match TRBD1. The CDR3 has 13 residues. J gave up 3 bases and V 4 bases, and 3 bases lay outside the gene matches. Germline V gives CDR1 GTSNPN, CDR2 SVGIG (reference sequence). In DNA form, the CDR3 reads TGTGCCTGGAAAGACAGGGACAATCAGCCCCAGCATTTT. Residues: CAWKDRDNQPQHF.

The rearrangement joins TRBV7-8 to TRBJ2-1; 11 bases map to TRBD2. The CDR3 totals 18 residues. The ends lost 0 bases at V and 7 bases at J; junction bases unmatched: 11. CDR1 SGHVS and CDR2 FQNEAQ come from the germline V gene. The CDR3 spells CASSLAGITSGRRNEQFF. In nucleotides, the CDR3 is TGTGCCAGCAGCTTAGCCGGTATAACTAGCGGGAGAAGGAATGAGCAGTTCTTC.

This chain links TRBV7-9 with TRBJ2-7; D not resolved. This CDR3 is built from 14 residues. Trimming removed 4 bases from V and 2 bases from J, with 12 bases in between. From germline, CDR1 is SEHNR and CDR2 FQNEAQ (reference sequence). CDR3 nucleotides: TGTGCCAGCAGCTCCCAACGGCTAGCCTACGAGCAGTACTTC. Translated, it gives CASSSQRLAYEQYF. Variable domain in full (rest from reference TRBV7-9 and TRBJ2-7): DTGVSQNPRHKITKRGQNVTFRCDPISEHNRLYWYRQTLGQGPEFLTYFQNEAQLEKSRLLSDRFSAERPKGSFSTLEIQRTEQGDSAMYLCASSSQRLAYEQYFGPGTRLTVT.

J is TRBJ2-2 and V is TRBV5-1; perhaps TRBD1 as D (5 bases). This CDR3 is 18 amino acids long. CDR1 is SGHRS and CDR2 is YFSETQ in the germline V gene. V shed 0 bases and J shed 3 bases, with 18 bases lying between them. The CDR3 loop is CASSLAAGRFEDTGELFF. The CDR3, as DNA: TGCGCCAGCAGCTTGGCGGCAGGGCGGTTTGAAGACACCGGGGAGCTGTTTTTT.